Listed below are T cell receptor beta chains from one sample, sequenced in a study of cytomegalovirus exposure and HLA in healthy donors. Clones were read by immunoSEQ multiplex PCR, and TCRdb kept only the in-frame ones, dropping some. The sample lists more than 200,000 clones; about 74% were seen once. The sample consisted of PBMCs. The receptors stem from a man between 35 and 55 years old in good health and CMV-seronegative. CDR3s include the opening cysteine and the closing phenylalanine or tryptophan. A D gene is named only where the DNA matches it firmly. The size of a clone is reported for some rows only, either as once, few or many, or as a class for expanded clones.

TRBV29-1	once	17	TRBJ2-3	TRBD2	TGCAGCGTTGGTCTAGCGGGGGGCATACCTAGCACAGATACGCAGTATTTT	CSVGLAGGIPSTDTQYF
TRBV11-3	once	15	TRBJ2-1	TRBD1	TGTGCCAGCAGCTTGACAGGGGCCTACTACAATGAGCAGTTCTTC	CASSLTGAYYNEQFF
TRBV9	NA	15	TRBJ1-1	NA	TGTGCCAGCAGCCAGACTTCGTCATCAGACACTGAAGCTTTCTTT	CASSQTSSSDTEAFF
TRBV5-4	NA	15	TRBJ2-1	TRBD2	TGTGCCAGCAGCTTGGGGGCTAGCGGTTCTAATGAGCAGTTCTTC	CASSLGASGSNEQFF
TRBV6-6	NA	12	TRBJ1-5	NA	TGTGCCAGCGACGCGACGGGAGGGCCCCAGCATTTT	CASDATGGPQHF
TRBV7-9	NA	15	TRBJ2-5	NA	TGTGCCAGCAGCTCGCAGGGTGGGGGGCAAGAGACCCAGTACTTC	CASSSQGGGQETQYF
TRBV6-5	few	15	TRBJ2-3	NA	TGTGCCAGCAGTTACTCCGGGACTAGCACAGATACGCAGTATTTT	CASSYSGTSTDTQYF
TRBV7-9	NA	13	TRBJ1-1	NA	TGTGCCAGCAGCTCAACAGGTGTCACTGAAGCTTTCTTT	CASSSTGVTEAFF
TRBV5-1	NA	15	TRBJ1-1	NA	TGCGCCAGCAGCTTGGACAGGGAAGGTACCCTCCAAGCTTTCTTT	CASSLDREGTLQAFF
TRBV4-2	NA	18	TRBJ2-1	TRBD2	TGTGCCAGCAGCCAAGATCTTGGTCTCGGGCGGGAGGGCAATGAGCAGTTCTTC	CASSQDLGLGREGNEQFF
TRBV30	NA	13	TRBJ1-5	NA	TGTGCCTGGGCGACACATAGCAATCAGCCCCAGCATTTT	CAWATHSNQPQHF
TRBV10-2	NA	12	TRBJ1-1	NA	TGCGCCAGCAGCGCTGGGACAATTGAAGCTTTCTTT	CASSAGTIEAFF
TRBV29-1	NA	14	TRBJ2-7	TRBD2	TGCAGCGTTGGCCTAGCGGGAGCTCCCTACGAGCAGTACTTC	CSVGLAGAPYEQYF
TRBV7-3	NA	13	TRBJ1-1	TRBD1	TGTGCCAGCAGCTGGGGACAGGGAACTGAAGCTTTCTTT	CASSWGQGTEAFF
TRBV5-1	NA	14	TRBJ2-1	TRBD2	TGCGCCAGCAGCTTCGCTAGCGGGAGCGATGAGCAGTTCTTC	CASSFASGSDEQFF
TRBV15	NA	16	TRBJ1-1	NA	TGTGCCACCAGCAGAGATCCAGGACAGCTAAACACTGAAGCTTTCTTT	CATSRDPGQLNTEAFF
TRBV21-1	NA	17	TRBJ2-5	NA	TGTGCCAGCACCCATTCCGGGACTAGCGGGTTCCAAGAGACCCAGTACTTC	CASTHSGTSGFQETQYF
TRBV11-1	NA	15	TRBJ2-2	TRBD1	TGTGCCAGCAGAAGAAGGACAGGGGGGACCGGGGAGCTGTTTTTT	CASRRRTGGTGELFF
TRBV6-1	NA	15	TRBJ2-2	NA	TGTGCCAGCAGCCGGTGGTCAGGGGACACCGGGGAGCTGTTTTTT	CASSRWSGDTGELFF
TRBV6-6	NA	15	TRBJ2-1	TRBD2	TGTGCCAGCAGTTACTCCCAGCGGGGGGGCGGTGAGCAGTTCTTC	CASSYSQRGGGEQFF
TRBV7-7	NA	15	TRBJ2-7	TRBD2	TGTGCCAGCAGCCCCGCGGGGGGGATCACCTACGAGCAGTACTTC	CASSPAGGITYEQYF
TRBV5-5	NA	11	TRBJ1-1	NA	TGTGCCAGTAGTAACCCCACTGAAGCTTTCTTT	CASSNPTEAFF
TRBV7-3	NA	15	TRBJ2-7	NA	TGTGCCAGCAGCACACAACCTACAGGGGGGGTCGAGCAGTACTTC	CASSTQPTGGVEQYF
TRBV4-2	NA	16	TRBJ2-7	TRBD1	TGTGCCAGCAGCCAAGGGCCCGCGAGGACAGGGTACGAGCAGTACTTC	CASSQGPARTGYEQYF
TRBV7-9	NA	12	TRBJ2-7	NA	TGTTCCAGCAGCTTGGACATCTCCGAGCAGTACTTC	CSSSLDISEQYF
TRBV19	NA	16	TRBJ2-1	NA	TGTGCCAGTAGTATAGATAGCGGCAGGGAGTCGGAGGAGCAGTTCTTC	CASSIDSGRESEEQFF
TRBV28	NA	17	TRBJ2-7	TRBD1	TGTGCCAGCAGTTTCCTCCGGACAGGACCCTCTTCCTACGAGCAGTACTTC	CASSFLRTGPSSYEQYF
TRBV7-9	NA	15	TRBJ1-5	NA	TGTGCCAGCAGCTTAGGCTCCGGGAGCAATCAGCCCCAGCATTTT	CASSLGSGSNQPQHF
TRBV30	NA	14	TRBJ2-2	TRBD1	TGTGCCTGGGCGGGACAGGGGGCCACCGGGGAGCTGTTTTTT	CAWAGQGATGELFF
TRBV7-9	NA	14	TRBJ1-4	NA	TGTGCCAGCAGCCCCCCCGGACACAAGGAAAAACTGTTTTTT	CASSPPGHKEKLFF
TRBV9	NA	14	TRBJ2-5	NA	TGTGCCAGCAGCCCCGGTCCCCTCAAACAGACCCAGTACTTC	CASSPGPLKQTQYF
TRBV6-1	NA	15	TRBJ2-5	TRBD2	TGTGCCAGCAGTGAAGACGGGAGGGCCCGAGAGACCCAGTACTTC	CASSEDGRARETQYF
TRBV6-6	few	14	TRBJ2-3	NA	TGTGCCAGCCAGGGGGGAGCTAGCACAGATACGCAGTATTTT	CASQGGASTDTQYF
TRBV5-4	NA	15	TRBJ1-2	NA	TGTGCCAGCAGCTTTCGGGCCATCCCAGGAGGTGGCTACACCTTC	CASSFRAIPGGGYTF
TRBV7-6	few	15	TRBJ1-4	TRBD1	TGTGCCAGCAGCTTAGAGACAGGGGAAAATGAAAAACTGTTTTTT	CASSLETGENEKLFF
TRBV4-3	few	13	TRBJ1-2	TRBD1	TGCGCCAGCAGCCTAAACAGGGGCGGTGGCTACACCTTC	CASSLNRGGGYTF
TRBV4-1	NA	16	TRBJ2-1	TRBD2	TGCGCCAGCAGCCCGCGGGAGGGCCTGGACGGTGATGAGCAGTTCTTC	CASSPREGLDGDEQFF
TRBV5-8	NA	15	TRBJ1-4	NA	TGTGCCAGCAGCAGGGACTTTGCAACTAATGAAAAACTGTTTTTT	CASSRDFATNEKLFF
TRBV5-6	NA	12	TRBJ1-2	NA	TGTGCCAGCAGCTTGGCGGGGTACGGCTACACCTTC	CASSLAGYGYTF
TRBV19	once	15	TRBJ2-3	NA	TGTGCCAGTAGTTCGGGGGAGACGGGCACAGATACGCAGTATTTT	CASSSGETGTDTQYF
TRBV6-6	NA	13	TRBJ1-2	NA	TGTGCCAGCAAAGAAAGAGTTCACTATGGCTACACCTTC	CASKERVHYGYTF
TRBV7-9	NA	14	TRBJ1-4	TRBD1	TGTGCCAGCAGCTTAGTGACAGGGACCGAAAAACTGTTTTTT	CASSLVTGTEKLFF
TRBV4-3	NA	16	TRBJ2-1	NA	TGCGCCAGCAGCCCGAATCGGGGGTTAGTTTACAATGAGCAGTTCTTC	CASSPNRGLVYNEQFF
TRBV7-7	NA	16	TRBJ2-2	TRBD2	TGTGCCAGCAGCTTAATGGAGCGGGAGTTTGGCGGGGAGCTGTTTTTT	CASSLMEREFGGELFF
TRBV18	NA	15	TRBJ2-1	NA	TGTGCCAGCTCACCACAGCGGGTATCCTACAATGAGCAGTTCTTC	CASSPQRVSYNEQFF
TRBV5-1	NA	14	TRBJ1-1	TRBD1	TGCGCCAGCAGCTCGACAGGGGCTAACACTGAAGCTTTCTTT	CASSSTGANTEAFF
TRBV9	few	11	TRBJ2-1	NA	TGTGCCAGCAGCGCGGACAATGAGCAGTTCTTC	CASSADNEQFF
TRBV9	few	15	TRBJ2-5	NA	TGTGCCAGCAGCCCCCGAGACAGATTACAAGAGACCCAGTACTTC	CASSPRDRLQETQYF
TRBV7-8	NA	16	TRBJ2-7	TRBD2	TGTGCCAGCAGCCGGATGGGACTAGCGGGGACCTTCGAGCAGTACTTC	CASSRMGLAGTFEQYF
TRBV13	NA	14	TRBJ2-7	NA	TGTGCCAGCAGGAGCCGACAGGAGCCGGGGGAGCAGTACTTC	CASRSRQEPGEQYF
TRBV19	once	13	TRBJ2-1	TRBD2	TGTGCCAGTCTAGCGGGTTCATACAATGAGCAGTTCTTC	CASLAGSYNEQFF
TRBV19	NA	16	TRBJ1-5	NA	TGTGCCAGTAGTATCCAAGGGGGAACTGGCAATCAGCCCCAGCATTTT	CASSIQGGTGNQPQHF
TRBV27	NA	15	TRBJ2-6	NA	TGTGCCAGCAGTTTATATCGCGGTGGGGCCAACGTCCTGACTTTC	CASSLYRGGANVLTF
TRBV7-6	NA	14	TRBJ1-2	TRBD1	TGTGCCAGCAGCTCTTTCGGACAGGGCTATGGCTACACCTTC	CASSSFGQGYGYTF
TRBV7-9	once	16	TRBJ1-2	TRBD1	TGTGCCAGCAGCTCCCGACAGGGGACGCCAGAGTATGGCTACACCTTC	CASSSRQGTPEYGYTF
TRBV9	NA	14	TRBJ2-2	TRBD2	TGTGCCAGCAGGGCAGCGGGAGACACCGGGGAGCTGTTTTTT	CASRAAGDTGELFF
TRBV28	NA	15	TRBJ2-2	NA	TGTGCCAGCAGTTCGACTGGTCGGGGTACCGGGGAGCTGTTTTTT	CASSSTGRGTGELFF
TRBV10-2	NA	12	TRBJ2-3	NA	TGCGCCAGCAGTGAGTCGAGAACGGCGCAGTATTTT	CASSESRTAQYF